This T cell receptor (beta chain) emerged from a study of shared clonotypes between healthy human individuals. Study outcomes and limitations: Non-shared clonotypes had lower generation probabilities than those shared by all four donors.

With regard to this clone: Antigen: not known.

Some clones are missing from TCRdb's copy, which holds only in-frame ones; the method was immunoSEQ multiplex PCR. The sample has approximately 810,000 clones, approximately 92% seen once. Selected positively for CCR7 and CD45RO-negative, naive CD8 cells excluded terminally differentiated effector memory CD45RA+ cells. Trimming pared 0 bases from V and 4 bases from J, leaving 16 bases between. Germline loops: CDR1 MGHRA, CDR2 YSYEKL. The CDR3 has 17 amino acids. The chain couples TRBV4-1 to TRBJ2-1; the D is unclear. The sequenced sample was naive CD8+ T cells sorted from blood. This sequence was found in a man aged 30 to 45 in good health. In DNA, the CDR3 is TGCGCCAGCAGCCAAGATACGGTGGGGTCCTTTTACAATGAGCAGTTCTTC. The encoded protein is CASSQDTVGSFYNEQFF.